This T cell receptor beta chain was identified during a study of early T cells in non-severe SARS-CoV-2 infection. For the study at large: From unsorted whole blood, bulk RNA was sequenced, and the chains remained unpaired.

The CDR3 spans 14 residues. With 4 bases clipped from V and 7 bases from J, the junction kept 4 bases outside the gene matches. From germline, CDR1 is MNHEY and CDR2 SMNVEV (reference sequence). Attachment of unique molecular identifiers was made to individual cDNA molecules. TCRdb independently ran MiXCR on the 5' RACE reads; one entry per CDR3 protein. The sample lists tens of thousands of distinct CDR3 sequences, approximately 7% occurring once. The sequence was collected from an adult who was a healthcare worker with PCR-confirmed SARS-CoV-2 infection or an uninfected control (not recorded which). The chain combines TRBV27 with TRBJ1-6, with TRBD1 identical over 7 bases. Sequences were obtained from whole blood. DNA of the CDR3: TGTGCCAGCAGTTCCGGGACAGCCAATTCACCCCTCCACTTT. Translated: CASSSGTANSPLHF.